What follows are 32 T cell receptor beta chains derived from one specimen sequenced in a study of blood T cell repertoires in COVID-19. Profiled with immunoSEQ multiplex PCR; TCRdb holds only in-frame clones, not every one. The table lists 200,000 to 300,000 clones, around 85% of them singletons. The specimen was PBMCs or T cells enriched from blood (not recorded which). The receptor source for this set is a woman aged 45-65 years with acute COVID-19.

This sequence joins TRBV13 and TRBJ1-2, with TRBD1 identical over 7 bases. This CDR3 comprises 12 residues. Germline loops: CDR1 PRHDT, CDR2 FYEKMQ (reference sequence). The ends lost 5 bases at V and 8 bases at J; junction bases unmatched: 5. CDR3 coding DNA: TGTGCCAGCAGCCCTGGGACAGTAGGCTACACCTTC. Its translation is CASSPGTVGYTF.

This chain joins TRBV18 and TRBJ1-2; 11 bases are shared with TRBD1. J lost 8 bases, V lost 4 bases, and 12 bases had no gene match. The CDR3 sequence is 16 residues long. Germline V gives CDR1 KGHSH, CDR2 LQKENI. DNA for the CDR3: TGTGCCAGCTCACGACAGAGGACAGGGGGCTTCGTCGGCTACACCTTC. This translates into CASSRQRTGGFVGYTF.

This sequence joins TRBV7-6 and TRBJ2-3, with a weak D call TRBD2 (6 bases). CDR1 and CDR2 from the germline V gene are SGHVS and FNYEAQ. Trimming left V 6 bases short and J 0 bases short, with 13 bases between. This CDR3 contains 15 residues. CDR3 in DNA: TGTGCCAGCAGTTGGGACTCGAGTAGCACAGATACGCAGTATTTT. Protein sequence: CASSWDSSSTDTQYF.

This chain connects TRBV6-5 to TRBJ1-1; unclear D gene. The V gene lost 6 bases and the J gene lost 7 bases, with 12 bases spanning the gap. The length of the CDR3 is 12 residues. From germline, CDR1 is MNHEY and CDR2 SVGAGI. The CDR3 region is CASRSLVLEAFF. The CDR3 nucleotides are TGTGCCAGCAGGTCCCTAGTCCTTGAAGCTTTCTTT.

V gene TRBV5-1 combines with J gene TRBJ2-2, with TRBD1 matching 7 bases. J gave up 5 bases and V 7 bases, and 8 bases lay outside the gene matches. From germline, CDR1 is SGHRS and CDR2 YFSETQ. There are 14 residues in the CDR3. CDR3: CASCETGRTGELFF. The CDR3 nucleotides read TGCGCCAGCTGTGAGACAGGGCGAACCGGGGAGCTGTTTTTT. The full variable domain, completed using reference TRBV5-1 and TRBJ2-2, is KAGVTQTPRYLIKTRGQQVTLSCSPISGHRSVSWYQQTPGQGLQFLFEYFSETQRNKGNFPGRFSGRQFSNSRSEMNVSTLELGDSALYLCASCETGRTGELFFGEGSRLTVL.

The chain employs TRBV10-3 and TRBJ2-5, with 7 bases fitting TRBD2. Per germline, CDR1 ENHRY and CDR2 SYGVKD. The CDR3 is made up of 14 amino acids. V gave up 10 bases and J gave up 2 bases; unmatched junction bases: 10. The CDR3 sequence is CATGSWTRQETQYF. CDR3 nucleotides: TGTGCCACCGGTAGTTGGACTAGACAAGAGACCCAGTACTTC.

This CDR3 reads CASSFEGVQETQYF. CDR3 bases: TGCGCCAGCAGCTTTGAGGGGGTCCAAGAGACCCAGTACTTC. The rearrangement uses TRBV5-1 and TRBJ2-5; D is perhaps TRBD1 (6 bases). The CDR3 totals 14 residues. The V gene lost 2 bases and the J gene lost 1 base, with 9 bases spanning the gap. Per germline, CDR1 SGHRS and CDR2 YFSETQ. The whole variable domain, filled in from reference TRBV5-1 and TRBJ2-5, reads KAGVTQTPRYLIKTRGQQVTLSCSPISGHRSVSWYQQTPGQGLQFLFEYFSETQRNKGNFPGRFSGRQFSNSRSEMNVSTLELGDSALYLCASSFEGVQETQYFGPGTRLLVL.

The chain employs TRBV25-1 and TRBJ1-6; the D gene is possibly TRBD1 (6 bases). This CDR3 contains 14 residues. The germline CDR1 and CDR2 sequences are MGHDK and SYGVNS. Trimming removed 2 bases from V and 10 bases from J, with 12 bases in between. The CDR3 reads CASSEPGGGSPLHF. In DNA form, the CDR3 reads TGTGCCAGCAGTGAACCTGGGGGGGGCTCACCCCTCCACTTT.

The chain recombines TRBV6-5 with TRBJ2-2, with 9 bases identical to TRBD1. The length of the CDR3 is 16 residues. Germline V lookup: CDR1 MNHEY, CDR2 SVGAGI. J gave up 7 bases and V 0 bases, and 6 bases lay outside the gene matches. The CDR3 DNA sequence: TGTGCCAGCAGTTACTCCGGGACAGGGAGGAACGGGGAGCTGTTTTTT. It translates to CASSYSGTGRNGELFF.

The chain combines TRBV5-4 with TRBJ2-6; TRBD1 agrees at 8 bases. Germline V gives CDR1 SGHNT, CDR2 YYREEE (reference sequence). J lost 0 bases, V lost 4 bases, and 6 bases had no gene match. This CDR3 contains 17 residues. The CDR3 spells CASSPGQATSGANVLTF. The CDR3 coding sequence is TGTGCCAGCAGCCCGGGACAGGCGACCTCTGGGGCCAACGTCCTGACTTTC. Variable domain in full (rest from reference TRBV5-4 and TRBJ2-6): ETGVTQSPTHLIKTRGQQVTLRCSSQSGHNTVSWYQQALGQGPQFIFQYYREEENGRGNFPPRFSGLQFPNYSSELNVNALELDDSALYLCASSPGQATSGANVLTFGAGSRLTVL.

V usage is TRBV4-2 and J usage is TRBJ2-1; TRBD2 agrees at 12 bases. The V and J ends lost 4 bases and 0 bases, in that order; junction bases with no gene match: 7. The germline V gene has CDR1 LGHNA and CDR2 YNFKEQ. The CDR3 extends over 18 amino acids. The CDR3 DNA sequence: TGTGCCAGCAGCCGAGAAGGACTAGCGGGGAGCTCCTACAATGAGCAGTTCTTC. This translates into CASSREGLAGSSYNEQFF.

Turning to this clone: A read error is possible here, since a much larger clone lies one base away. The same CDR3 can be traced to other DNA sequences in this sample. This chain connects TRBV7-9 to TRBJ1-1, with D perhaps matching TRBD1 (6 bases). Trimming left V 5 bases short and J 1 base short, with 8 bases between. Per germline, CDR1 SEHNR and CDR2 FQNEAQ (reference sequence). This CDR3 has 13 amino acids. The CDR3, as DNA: TGTGCCAGCAGCCTACAGGGGAACACTGAAGCTTTCTTT. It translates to CASSLQGNTEAFF.

In DNA, the CDR3 is TGTGCCAGCGGACAGGACAGGGCCAACACTGAAGCTTTCTTT. Encoded protein: CASGQDRANTEAFF. The chain couples TRBV2 to TRBJ1-1, with 8 bases matching TRBD1. The CDR3 has 14 amino acids. V lost 8 bases and J lost 2; bases outside the gene matches: 7. CDR1 and CDR2 (germline): SNHLY, FYNNEI.

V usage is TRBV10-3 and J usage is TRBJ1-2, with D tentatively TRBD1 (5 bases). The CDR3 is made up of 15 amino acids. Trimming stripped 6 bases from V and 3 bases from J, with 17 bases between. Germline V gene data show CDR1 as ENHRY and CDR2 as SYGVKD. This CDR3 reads CAIRVQGIGDYGYTF. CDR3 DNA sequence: TGTGCCATCAGAGTGCAGGGAATTGGAGACTATGGCTACACCTTC.

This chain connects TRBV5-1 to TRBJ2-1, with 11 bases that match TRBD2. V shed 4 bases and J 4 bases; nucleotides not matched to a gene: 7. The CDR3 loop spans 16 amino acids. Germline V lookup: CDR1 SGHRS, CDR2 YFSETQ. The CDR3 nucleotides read TGCGCCAGCAGCCCGAAACTAGCGGGGGTTTACAATGAGCAGTTCTTC. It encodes CASSPKLAGVYNEQFF.

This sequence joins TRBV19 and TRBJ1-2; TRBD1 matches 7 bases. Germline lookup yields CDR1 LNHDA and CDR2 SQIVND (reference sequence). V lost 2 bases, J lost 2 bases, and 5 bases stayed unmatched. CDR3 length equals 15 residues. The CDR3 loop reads CASSIMGQLNYGYTF. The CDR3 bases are TGTGCCAGTAGTATAATGGGACAGCTAAACTATGGCTACACCTTC.

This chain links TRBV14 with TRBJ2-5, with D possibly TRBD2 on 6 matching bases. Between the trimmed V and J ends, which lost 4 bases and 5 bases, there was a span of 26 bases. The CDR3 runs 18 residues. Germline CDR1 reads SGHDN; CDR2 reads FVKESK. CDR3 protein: CASSPRTDFGTLGETQYF. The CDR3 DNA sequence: TGTGCCAGCAGCCCCCGCACGGACTTTGGGACTTTAGGGGAGACCCAGTACTTC.

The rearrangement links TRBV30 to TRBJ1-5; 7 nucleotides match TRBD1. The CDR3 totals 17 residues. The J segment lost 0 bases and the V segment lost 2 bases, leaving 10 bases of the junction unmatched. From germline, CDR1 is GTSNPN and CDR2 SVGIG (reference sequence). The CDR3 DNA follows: TGTGCCTGGAGTAGGGCGGGACAGATTTATAGCAATCAGCCCCAGCATTTT. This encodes CAWSRAGQIYSNQPQHF.

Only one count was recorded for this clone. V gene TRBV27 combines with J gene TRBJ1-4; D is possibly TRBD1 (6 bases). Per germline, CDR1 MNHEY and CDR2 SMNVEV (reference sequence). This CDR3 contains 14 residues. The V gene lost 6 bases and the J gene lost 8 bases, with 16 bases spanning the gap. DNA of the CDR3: TGTGCCAGCAGAACCCGGACCCAGGGGGAAAAACTGTTTTTT. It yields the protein CASRTRTQGEKLFF.

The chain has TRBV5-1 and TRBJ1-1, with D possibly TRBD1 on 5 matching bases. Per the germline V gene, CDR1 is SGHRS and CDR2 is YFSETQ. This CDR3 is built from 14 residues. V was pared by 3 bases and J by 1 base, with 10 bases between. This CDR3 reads CASSSQGRNTEAFF. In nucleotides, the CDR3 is TGCGCCAGCAGCTCCCAGGGCAGGAACACTGAAGCTTTCTTT.

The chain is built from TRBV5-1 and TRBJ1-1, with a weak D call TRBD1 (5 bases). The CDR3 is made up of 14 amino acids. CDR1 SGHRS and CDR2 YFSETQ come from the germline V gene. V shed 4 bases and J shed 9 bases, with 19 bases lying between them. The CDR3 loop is CASSLEGVQRKAFF. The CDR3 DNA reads TGCGCCAGCAGCCTGGAAGGGGTCCAGAGGAAAGCTTTCTTT.

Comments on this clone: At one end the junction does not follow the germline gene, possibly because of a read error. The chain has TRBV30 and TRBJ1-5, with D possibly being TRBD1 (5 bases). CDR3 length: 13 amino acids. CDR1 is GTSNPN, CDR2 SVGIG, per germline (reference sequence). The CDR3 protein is CAWSGGRNQPQHF. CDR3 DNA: TGTGCCTGGAGTGGGGGGAGGAATCAACCCCAGCATTTT.

CDR3 sequence reads: CASSFSRTGRLAGEYNEQFF. CDR3 in DNA: TGTGCCAGCAGTTTTAGTCGGACAGGCAGACTAGCGGGGGAGTACAATGAGCAGTTCTTC. J is TRBJ2-1 and V is TRBV28; 12 nucleotides match TRBD2. Germline V gene sequence: CDR1 MDHEN, CDR2 SYDVKM. The CDR3 totals 20 residues. V was clipped by 3 bases and J by 4 bases; unmatched bases: 16.

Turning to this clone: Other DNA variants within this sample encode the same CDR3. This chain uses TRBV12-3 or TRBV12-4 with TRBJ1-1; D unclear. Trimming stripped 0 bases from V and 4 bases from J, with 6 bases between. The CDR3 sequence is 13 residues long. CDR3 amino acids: CASSLASGTEAFF. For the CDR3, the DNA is TGTGCCAGCAGTTTAGCATCGGGCACTGAAGCTTTCTTT.

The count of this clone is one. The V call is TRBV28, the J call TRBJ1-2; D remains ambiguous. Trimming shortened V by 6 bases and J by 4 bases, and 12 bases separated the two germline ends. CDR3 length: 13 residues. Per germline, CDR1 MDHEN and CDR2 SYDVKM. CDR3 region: CASSDGSLYGYTF. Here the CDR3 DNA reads TGTGCCAGCAGCGACGGGTCTCTCTATGGCTACACCTTC.

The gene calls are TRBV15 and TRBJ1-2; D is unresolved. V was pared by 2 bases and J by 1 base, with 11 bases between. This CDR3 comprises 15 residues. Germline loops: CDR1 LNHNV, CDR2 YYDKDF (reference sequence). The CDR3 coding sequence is TGTGCCACCAGCAGACGGGATGGAGGTAACTATGGCTACACCTTC. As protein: CATSRRDGGNYGYTF. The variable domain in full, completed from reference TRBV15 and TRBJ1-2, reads DAMVIQNPRYQVTQFGKPVTLSCSQTLNHNVMYWYQQKSSQAPKLLFHYYDKDFNNEADTPDNFQSRRPNTSFCFLDIRSPGLGDTAMYLCATSRRDGGNYGYTFGSGTRLTVV.

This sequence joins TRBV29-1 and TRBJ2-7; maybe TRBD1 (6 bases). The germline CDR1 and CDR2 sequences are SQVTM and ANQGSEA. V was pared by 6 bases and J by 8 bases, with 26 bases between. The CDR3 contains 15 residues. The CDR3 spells CSVGLTGGEVVQQYF. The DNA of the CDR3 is TGCAGCGTGGGCCTCACTGGGGGCGAAGTAGTCCAGCAGTACTTC.

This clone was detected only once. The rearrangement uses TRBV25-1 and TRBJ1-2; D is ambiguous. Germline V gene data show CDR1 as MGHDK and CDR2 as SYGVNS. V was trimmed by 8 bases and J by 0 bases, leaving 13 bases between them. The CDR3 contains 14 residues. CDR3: CASPGFLANYGYTF. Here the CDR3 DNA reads TGTGCCAGCCCGGGATTCTTAGCTAACTATGGCTACACCTTC.

This CDR3 reads CASSQWNRLSTGELFF. DNA for the CDR3: TGTGCCAGCAGCCAATGGAACAGATTGTCCACCGGGGAGCTGTTTTTT. The V call is TRBV3-1 (or the pseudogene TRBV3-2), the J call TRBJ2-2; D is uncertain. V was cut by 2 bases and J by 4 bases, with 14 bases left in between. Germline loops: CDR1 LGHDT, CDR2 YNNKEL (reference sequence). The CDR3 covers 16 residues.

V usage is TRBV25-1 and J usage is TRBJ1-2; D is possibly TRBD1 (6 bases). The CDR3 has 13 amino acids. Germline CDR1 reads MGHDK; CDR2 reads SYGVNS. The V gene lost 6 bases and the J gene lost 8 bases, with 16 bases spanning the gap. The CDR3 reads CASRATGKEGYTF. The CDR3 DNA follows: TGTGCCAGCAGAGCAACAGGGAAAGAAGGCTACACCTTC.

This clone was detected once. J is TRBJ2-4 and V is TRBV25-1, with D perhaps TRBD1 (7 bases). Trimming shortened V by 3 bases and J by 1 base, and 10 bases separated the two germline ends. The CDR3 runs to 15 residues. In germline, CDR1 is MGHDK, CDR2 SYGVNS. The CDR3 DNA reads TGTGCCAGCAGTGATGCAGGGGGGGCCAAAAACATTCAGTACTTC. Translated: CASSDAGGAKNIQYF.

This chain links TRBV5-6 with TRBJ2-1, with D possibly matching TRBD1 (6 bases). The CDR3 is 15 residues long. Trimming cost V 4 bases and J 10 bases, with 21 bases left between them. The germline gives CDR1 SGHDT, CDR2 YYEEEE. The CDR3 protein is CASSQTQGGSREQFF. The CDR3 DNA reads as TGTGCCAGCAGCCAAACCCAAGGGGGATCACGGGAGCAGTTCTTC. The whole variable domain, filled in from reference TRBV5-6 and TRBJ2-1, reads DAGVTQSPTHLIKTRGQQVTLRCSPKSGHDTVSWYQQALGQGPQFIFQYYEEEERQRGNFPDRFSGHQFPNYSSELNVNALLLGDSALYLCASSQTQGGSREQFFGPGTRLTVL.